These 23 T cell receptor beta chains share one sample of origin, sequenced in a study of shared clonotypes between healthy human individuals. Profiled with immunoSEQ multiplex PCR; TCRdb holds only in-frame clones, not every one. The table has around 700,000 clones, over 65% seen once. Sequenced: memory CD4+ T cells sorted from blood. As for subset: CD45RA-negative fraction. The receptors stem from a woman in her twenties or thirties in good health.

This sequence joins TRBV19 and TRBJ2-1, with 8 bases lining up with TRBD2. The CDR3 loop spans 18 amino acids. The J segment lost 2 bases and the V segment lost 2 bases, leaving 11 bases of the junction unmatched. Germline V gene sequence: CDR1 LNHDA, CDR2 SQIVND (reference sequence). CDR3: CASSIRQSGSPTYNEQFF. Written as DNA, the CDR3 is TGTGCCAGTAGTATAAGACAAAGCGGGAGTCCCACCTACAATGAGCAGTTCTTC. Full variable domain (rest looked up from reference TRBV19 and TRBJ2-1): DGGITQSPKYLFRKEGQNVTLSCEQNLNHDAMYWYRQDPGQGLRLIYYSQIVNDFQKGDIAEGYSVSREKKESFPLTVTSAQKNPTAFYLCASSIRQSGSPTYNEQFFGPGTRLTVL.

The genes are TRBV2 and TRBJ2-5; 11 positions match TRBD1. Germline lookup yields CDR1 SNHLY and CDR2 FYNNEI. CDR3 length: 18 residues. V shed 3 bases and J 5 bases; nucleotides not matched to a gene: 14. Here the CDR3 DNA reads TGTGCCAGCAGTGACATCGACTACGGACAGGGGGCTAGTGAGACCCAGTACTTC. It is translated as CASSDIDYGQGASETQYF. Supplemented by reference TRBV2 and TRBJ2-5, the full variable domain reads EPEVTQTPSHQVTQMGQEVILRCVPISNHLYFYWYRQILGQKVEFLVSFYNNEISEKSEIFDDQFSVERPDGSNFTLKIRSTKLEDSAMYFCASSDIDYGQGASETQYFGPGTRLLVL.

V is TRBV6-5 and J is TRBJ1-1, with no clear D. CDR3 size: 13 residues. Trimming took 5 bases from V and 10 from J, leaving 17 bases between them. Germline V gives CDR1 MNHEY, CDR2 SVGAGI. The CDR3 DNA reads TGTGCCAGCAGTGTCCCGACTTTATCTGGAGCTTTCTTT. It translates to CASSVPTLSGAFF.

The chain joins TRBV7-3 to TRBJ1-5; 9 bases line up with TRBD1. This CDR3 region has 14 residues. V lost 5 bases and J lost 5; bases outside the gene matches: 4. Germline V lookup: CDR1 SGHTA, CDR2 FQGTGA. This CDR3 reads CASSAGTGYQPQHF. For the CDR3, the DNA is TGTGCCAGCAGCGCGGGGACAGGGTATCAGCCCCAGCATTTT. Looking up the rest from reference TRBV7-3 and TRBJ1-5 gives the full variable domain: GAGVSQTPSNKVTEKGKYVELRCDPISGHTALYWYRQSLGQGPEFLIYFQGTGAADDSGLPNDRFFAVRPEGSVSTLKIQRTERGDSAVYLCASSAGTGYQPQHFGDGTRLSIL.

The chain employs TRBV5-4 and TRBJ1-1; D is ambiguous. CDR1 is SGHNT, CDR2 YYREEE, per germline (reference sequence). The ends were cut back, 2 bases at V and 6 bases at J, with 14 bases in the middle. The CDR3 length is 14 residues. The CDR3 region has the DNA TGTGCCAGCAGCTTAGAGGGTATGGACCCTGAAGCTTTCTTT. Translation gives CASSLEGMDPEAFF. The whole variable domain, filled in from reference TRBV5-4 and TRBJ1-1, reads ETGVTQSPTHLIKTRGQQVTLRCSSQSGHNTVSWYQQALGQGPQFIFQYYREEENGRGNFPPRFSGLQFPNYSSELNVNALELDDSALYLCASSLEGMDPEAFFGQGTRLTVV.

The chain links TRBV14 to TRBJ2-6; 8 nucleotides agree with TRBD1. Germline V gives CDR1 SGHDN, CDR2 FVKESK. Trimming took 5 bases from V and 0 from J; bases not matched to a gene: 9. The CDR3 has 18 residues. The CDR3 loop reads CASSALTGASSGANVLTF. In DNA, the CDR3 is TGTGCCAGCAGCGCTTTGACAGGGGCGTCCTCTGGGGCCAACGTCCTGACTTTC. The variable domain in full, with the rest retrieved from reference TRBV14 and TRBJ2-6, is EAGVTQFPSHSVIEKGQTVTLRCDPISGHDNLYWYRRVMGKEIKFLLHFVKESKQDESGMPNNRFLAERTGGTYSTLKVQPAELEDSGVYFCASSALTGASSGANVLTFGAGSRLTVL.

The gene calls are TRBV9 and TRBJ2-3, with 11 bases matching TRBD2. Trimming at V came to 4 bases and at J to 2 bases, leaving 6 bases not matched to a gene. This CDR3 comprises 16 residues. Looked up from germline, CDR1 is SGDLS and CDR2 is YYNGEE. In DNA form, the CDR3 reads TGTGCCAGCAGCCCCGGGACTAGCGGTTACACAGATACGCAGTATTTT. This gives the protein CASSPGTSGYTDTQYF.

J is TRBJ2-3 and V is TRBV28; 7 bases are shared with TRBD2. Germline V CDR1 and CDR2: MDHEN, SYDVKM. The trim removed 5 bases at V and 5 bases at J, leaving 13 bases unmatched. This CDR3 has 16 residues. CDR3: CASSHKPAAGVDTQYF. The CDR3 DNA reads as TGTGCCAGCAGTCACAAACCCGCTGCGGGAGTAGATACGCAGTATTTT.

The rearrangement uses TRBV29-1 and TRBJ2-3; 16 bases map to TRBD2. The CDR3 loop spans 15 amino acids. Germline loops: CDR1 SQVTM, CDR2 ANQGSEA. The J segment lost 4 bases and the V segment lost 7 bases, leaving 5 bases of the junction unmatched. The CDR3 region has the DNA TGCAGCGGACTGGGACTAGCGGGAGGGCCAGATACGCAGTATTTT. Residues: CSGLGLAGGPDTQYF.

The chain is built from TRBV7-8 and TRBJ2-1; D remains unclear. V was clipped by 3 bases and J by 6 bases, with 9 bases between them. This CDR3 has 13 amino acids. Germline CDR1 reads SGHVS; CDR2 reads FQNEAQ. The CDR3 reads CASSFHGSNEQFF. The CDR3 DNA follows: TGTGCCAGCAGCTTTCATGGTAGCAATGAGCAGTTCTTC.

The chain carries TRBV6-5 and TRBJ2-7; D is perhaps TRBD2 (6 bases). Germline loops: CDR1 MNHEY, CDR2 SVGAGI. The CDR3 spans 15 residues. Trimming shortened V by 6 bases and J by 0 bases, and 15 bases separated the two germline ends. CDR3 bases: TGTGCCAGCAGATTAGCGGAAGGGTTCTCCTACGAGCAGTACTTC. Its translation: CASRLAEGFSYEQYF.

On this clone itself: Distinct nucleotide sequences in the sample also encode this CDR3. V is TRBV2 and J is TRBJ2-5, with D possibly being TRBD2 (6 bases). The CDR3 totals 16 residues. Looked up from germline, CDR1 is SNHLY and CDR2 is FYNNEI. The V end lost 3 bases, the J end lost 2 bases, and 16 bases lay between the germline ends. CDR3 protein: CASSESAGRGQETQYF. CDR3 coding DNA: TGTGCCAGCAGTGAGTCGGCGGGACGGGGACAAGAGACCCAGTACTTC.

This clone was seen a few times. The CDR3 coding sequence is TGTGCCTGGAGTCCAACGGGCCTAGCGCTGAACTCCTACAATGAGCAGTTCTTC. Protein product: CAWSPTGLALNSYNEQFF. V gene TRBV30 combines with J gene TRBJ2-1, with a possible D match to TRBD2 (6 bases). Germline V CDR1 and CDR2: GTSNPN, SVGIG (reference sequence). Trimming removed 2 bases from V and 0 bases from J, with 20 bases in between. The CDR3 runs 18 residues. The whole variable domain, filled in from reference TRBV30 and TRBJ2-1, reads SQTIHQWPATLVQPVGSPLSLECTVEGTSNPNLYWYRQAAGRGLQLLFYSVGIGQISSEVPQNLSASRPQDRQFILSSKKLLLSDSGFYLCAWSPTGLALNSYNEQFFGPGTRLTVL.

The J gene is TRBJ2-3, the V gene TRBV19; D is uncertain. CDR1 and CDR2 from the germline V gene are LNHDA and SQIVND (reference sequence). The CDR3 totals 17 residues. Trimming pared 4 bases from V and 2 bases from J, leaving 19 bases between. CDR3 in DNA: TGTGCCAGTAGTAATTGGATAGGGCCACTCTTCACAGATACGCAGTATTTT. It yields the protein CASSNWIGPLFTDTQYF.

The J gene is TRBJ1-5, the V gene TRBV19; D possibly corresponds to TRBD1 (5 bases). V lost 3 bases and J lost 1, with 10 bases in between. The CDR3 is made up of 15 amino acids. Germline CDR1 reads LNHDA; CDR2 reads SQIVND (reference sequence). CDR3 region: CASSMMGRSNQPQHF. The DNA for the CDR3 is TGTGCCAGTAGTATGATGGGACGGAGCAATCAGCCCCAGCATTTT.

The CDR3 region has the DNA TGTGCCAGCAGCCGAGACGCACAGTCCTACGAGCAGTACTTC. As protein: CASSRDAQSYEQYF. V is TRBV6-5 and J is TRBJ2-7; D is unresolved. CDR3 length: 14 residues. Germline lookup yields CDR1 MNHEY and CDR2 SVGAGI. With 6 bases removed from V and 1 base from J, the gap between germline ends came to 13 bases.

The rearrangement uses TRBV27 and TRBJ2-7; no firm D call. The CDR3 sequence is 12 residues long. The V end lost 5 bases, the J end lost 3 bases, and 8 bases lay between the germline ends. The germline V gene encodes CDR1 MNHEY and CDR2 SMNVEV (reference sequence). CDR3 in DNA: TGTGCCAGCAGTCCTATCCTCTACGAGCAGTACTTC. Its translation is CASSPILYEQYF.

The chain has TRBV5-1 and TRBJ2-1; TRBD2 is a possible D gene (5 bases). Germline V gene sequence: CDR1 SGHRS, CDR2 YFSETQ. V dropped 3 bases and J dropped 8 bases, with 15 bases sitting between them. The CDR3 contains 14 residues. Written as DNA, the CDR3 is TGCGCCAGCAGCTCCCCCGGGGTAGCCCATGAGCAGTTCTTC. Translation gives CASSSPGVAHEQFF.

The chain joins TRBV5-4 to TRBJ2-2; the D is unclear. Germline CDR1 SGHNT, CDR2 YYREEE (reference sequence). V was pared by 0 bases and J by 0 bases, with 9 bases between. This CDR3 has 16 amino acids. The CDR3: CASSLGLGTNTGELFF. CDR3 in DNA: TGTGCCAGCAGCTTGGGGTTGGGTACGAACACCGGGGAGCTGTTTTTT.

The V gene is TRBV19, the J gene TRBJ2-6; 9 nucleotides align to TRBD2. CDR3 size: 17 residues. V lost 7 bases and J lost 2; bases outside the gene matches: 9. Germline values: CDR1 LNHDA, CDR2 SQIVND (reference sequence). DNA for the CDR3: TGTGCCAGTATCTCCCTAGCGGGAATTCCTGGGGCCAACGTCCTGACTTTC. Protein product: CASISLAGIPGANVLTF. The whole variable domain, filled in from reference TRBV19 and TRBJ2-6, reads DGGITQSPKYLFRKEGQNVTLSCEQNLNHDAMYWYRQDPGQGLRLIYYSQIVNDFQKGDIAEGYSVSREKKESFPLTVTSAQKNPTAFYLCASISLAGIPGANVLTFGAGSRLTVL.

CDR3 sequence (DNA): TGCGCCAGCAGCTTGGTAGAGATCGGGCCGGAGCAGTTCTTC. This gives the protein CASSLVEIGPEQFF. The genes are TRBV5-1 and TRBJ2-1, with D unclear. CDR3 length equals 14 residues. Germline CDR1 SGHRS, CDR2 YFSETQ. V gave up 0 bases and J gave up 10 bases, with 14 bases separating them.

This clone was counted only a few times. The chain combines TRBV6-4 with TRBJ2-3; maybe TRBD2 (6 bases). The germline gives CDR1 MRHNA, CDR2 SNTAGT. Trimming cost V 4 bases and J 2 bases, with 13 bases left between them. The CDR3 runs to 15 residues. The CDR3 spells CASSVEAGFTDTQYF. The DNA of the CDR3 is TGTGCCAGCAGTGTAGAGGCGGGATTCACAGATACGCAGTATTTT.

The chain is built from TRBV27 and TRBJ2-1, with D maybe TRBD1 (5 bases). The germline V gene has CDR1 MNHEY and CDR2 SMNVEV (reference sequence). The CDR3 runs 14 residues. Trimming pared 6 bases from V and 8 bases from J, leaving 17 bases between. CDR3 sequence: CASRMQGSSYEQFF. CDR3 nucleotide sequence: TGTGCCAGCAGGATGCAGGGTAGCAGTTATGAGCAGTTCTTC.